Below are 10 T cell receptor beta chains sequenced from a single sample in a study of T cells in localized non-small cell lung cancer. Sequencing was performed with immunoSEQ multiplex PCR; in TCRdb, only in-frame clones are kept and a portion is missing. The table has 35,000 to 45,000 clones, around 87% seen once; the top ten hold 7.1%. The input for sequencing was peripheral blood, taken before any cancer treatment. Receptors originate from a woman between 18 and 50 years old with stage III lung adenocarcinoma.

This chain uses TRBV19 with TRBJ2-6; the match to TRBD1 covers 8 bases. The germline V gene encodes CDR1 LNHDA and CDR2 SQIVND (reference sequence). There are 16 residues in the CDR3. V lost 7 bases, J lost 0 bases, and 5 bases stayed unmatched. The CDR3 coding sequence is TGTGCCAGTAAACCGGGACAGGCCTCTGGGGCCAACGTCCTGACTTTC. Translation: CASKPGQASGANVLTF.

CDR3 sequence reads: CASRAGANTGELFF. The CDR3 DNA is TGTGCCAGCAGAGCGGGGGCGAACACCGGGGAGCTGTTTTTT. The gene calls are TRBV2 and TRBJ2-2; 8 bases match TRBD2. CDR3 length: 14 residues. Germline CDR1 is SNHLY and CDR2 is FYNNEI. Trimming took 6 bases from V and 0 from J; bases not matched to a gene: 0. Supplemented by reference TRBV2 and TRBJ2-2, the full variable domain reads EPEVTQTPSHQVTQMGQEVILRCVPISNHLYFYWYRQILGQKVEFLVSFYNNEISEKSEIFDDQFSVERPDGSNFTLKIRSTKLEDSAMYFCASRAGANTGELFFGEGSRLTVL.

The rearrangement uses TRBV4-2 and TRBJ2-7; tentative D call: TRBD1 (6 bases). The CDR3 extends over 13 amino acids. Trimming shortened V by 2 bases and J by 8 bases, and 13 bases separated the two germline ends. The V gene's germline CDR1 is LGHNA and CDR2 YNFKEQ. CDR3 nucleotides: TGTGCCAGCAGCCAAACGCCCAGGGACAAGCAGTACTTC. Its translation is CASSQTPRDKQYF.

The rearrangement uses TRBV30 and TRBJ1-2, with 7 bases identical to TRBD1. Trimming at V came to 0 bases and at J to 4 bases, leaving 8 bases not matched to a gene. The germline gives CDR1 GTSNPN, CDR2 SVGIG (reference sequence). This CDR3 is 15 amino acids long. Here the CDR3 DNA reads TGTGCCTGGAGTGTTTTGGGGACAGCCGCCTATGGCTACACCTTC. Protein: CAWSVLGTAAYGYTF.

The gene calls are TRBV18 and TRBJ1-3; D possibly corresponds to TRBD1 (6 bases). Germline V lookup: CDR1 KGHSH, CDR2 LQKENI. The CDR3 is 14 residues long. V was trimmed by 5 bases and J by 2 bases, leaving 10 bases between them. This CDR3 reads CASSTQGPGNTIYF. CDR3 coding DNA: TGTGCCAGCTCAACTCAGGGGCCTGGAAACACCATATATTTT.

V and J are TRBV7-2 and TRBJ1-2; D is perhaps TRBD1 (5 bases). Germline CDR1 is SGHTA and CDR2 is FQGNSA. V lost 1 base to trimming and J lost 6 bases, with 18 bases between them. This CDR3 comprises 16 residues. In DNA form, the CDR3 reads TGTGCCAGCAGCTTAGGGTCAGGGTTAAGGATGGATGGCTACACCTTC. Encoded protein: CASSLGSGLRMDGYTF.

This sequence joins TRBV7-8 and TRBJ2-1; the D is unclear. The ends were cut back, 1 base at V and 10 bases at J, with 5 bases in the middle. The CDR3 is made up of 11 amino acids. Germline CDR1 and CDR2: SGHVS and FQNEAQ. The CDR3 loop is CASSLGNEQFF. In nucleotides, the CDR3 is TGTGCCAGCAGCTTAGGGAACGAGCAGTTCTTC.

The chain recombines TRBV4-1 with TRBJ1-3, with a tentative D call TRBD1 (6 bases). Trimming left V 2 bases short and J 2 bases short, with 10 bases between. From germline, CDR1 is MGHRA and CDR2 YSYEKL. The CDR3 consists of 15 residues. The CDR3 sequence: CASSQNRVAGNTIYF. DNA of the CDR3: TGCGCCAGCAGCCAAAACAGGGTTGCTGGAAACACCATATATTTT.

A single count supports this clone. The chain recombines TRBV7-8 with TRBJ2-5, with D perhaps assigned TRBD1 or TRBD2 (5 bases each). Germline assignment: CDR1 SGHVS and CDR2 FQNEAQ. Trimming took 1 base from V and 1 from J, leaving 7 bases between them. The CDR3 is 14 amino acids. Here the CDR3 DNA reads TGTGCCAGCAGCTTAGTCGGGACCCAAGAGACCCAGTACTTC. Translating gives CASSLVGTQETQYF.

The chain joins TRBV2 to TRBJ1-2; 7 bases align to TRBD1. The CDR3 is made up of 15 amino acids. Trimming cost V 1 base and J 4 bases; bases outside gene matches: 6. CDR1 SNHLY and CDR2 FYNNEI come from the germline V gene. CDR3: CASSEEGASPYGYTF. CDR3 DNA: TGTGCCAGCAGTGAAGAGGGGGCGAGTCCCTATGGCTACACCTTC.